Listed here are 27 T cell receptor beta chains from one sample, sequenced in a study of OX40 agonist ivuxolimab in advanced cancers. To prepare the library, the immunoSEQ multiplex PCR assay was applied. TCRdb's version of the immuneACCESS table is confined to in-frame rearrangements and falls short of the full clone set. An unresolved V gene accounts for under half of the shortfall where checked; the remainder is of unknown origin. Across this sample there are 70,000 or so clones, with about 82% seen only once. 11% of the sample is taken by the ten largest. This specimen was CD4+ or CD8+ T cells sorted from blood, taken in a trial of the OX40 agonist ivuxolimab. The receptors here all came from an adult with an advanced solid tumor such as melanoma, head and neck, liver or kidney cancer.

CDR3 amino acids: CASGEFGQGIHEQYF. The DNA for the CDR3 is TGTGCCAGCGGGGAATTCGGACAGGGCATCCACGAGCAGTACTTC. This chain joins TRBV27 and TRBJ2-7, with 8 bases fitting TRBD1. Trimming at V came to 8 bases and at J to 5 bases, leaving 14 bases not matched to a gene. CDR1 MNHEY and CDR2 SMNVEV come from the germline V gene (reference sequence). The CDR3 runs 15 residues.

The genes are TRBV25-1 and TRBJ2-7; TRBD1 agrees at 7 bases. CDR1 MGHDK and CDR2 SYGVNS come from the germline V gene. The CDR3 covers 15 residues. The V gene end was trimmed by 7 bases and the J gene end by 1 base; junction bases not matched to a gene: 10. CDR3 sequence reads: CASNPANRGSYEQYF. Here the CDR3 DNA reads TGTGCCAGCAACCCGGCGAACAGGGGATCCTACGAGCAGTACTTC.

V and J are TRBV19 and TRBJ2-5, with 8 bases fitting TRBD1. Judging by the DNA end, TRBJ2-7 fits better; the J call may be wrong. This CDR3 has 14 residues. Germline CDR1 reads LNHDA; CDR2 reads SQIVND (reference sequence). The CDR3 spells CASSNDRGAYEQYF. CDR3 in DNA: TGTGCCAGTAGTAACGACAGGGGTGCCTACGAGCAGTACTTC.

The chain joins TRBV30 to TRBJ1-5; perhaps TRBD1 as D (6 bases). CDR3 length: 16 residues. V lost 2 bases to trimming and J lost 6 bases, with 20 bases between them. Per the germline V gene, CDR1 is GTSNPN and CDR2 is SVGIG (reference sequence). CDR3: CAWSYSGHMSSQPQHF. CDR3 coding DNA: TGTGCCTGGAGTTATTCGGGACATATGTCATCTCAGCCCCAGCATTTT. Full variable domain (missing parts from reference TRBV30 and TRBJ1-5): SQTIHQWPATLVQPVGSPLSLECTVEGTSNPNLYWYRQAAGRGLQLLFYSVGIGQISSEVPQNLSASRPQDRQFILSSKKLLLSDSGFYLCAWSYSGHMSSQPQHFGDGTRLSIL.

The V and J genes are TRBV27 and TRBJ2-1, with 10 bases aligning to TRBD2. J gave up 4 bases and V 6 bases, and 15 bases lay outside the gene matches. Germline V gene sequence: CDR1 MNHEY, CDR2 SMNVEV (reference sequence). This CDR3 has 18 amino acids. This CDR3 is CASSRDARTSGSYNEQFF. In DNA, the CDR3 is TGTGCCAGCAGCAGAGATGCTAGGACTAGCGGTTCTTACAATGAGCAGTTCTTC.

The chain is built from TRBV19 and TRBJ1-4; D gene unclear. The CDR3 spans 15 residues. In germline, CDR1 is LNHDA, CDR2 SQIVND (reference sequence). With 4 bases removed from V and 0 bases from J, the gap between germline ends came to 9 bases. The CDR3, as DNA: TGTGCCAGTAGTAGGACGGGGACAACTAATGAAAAACTGTTTTTT. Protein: CASSRTGTTNEKLFF.

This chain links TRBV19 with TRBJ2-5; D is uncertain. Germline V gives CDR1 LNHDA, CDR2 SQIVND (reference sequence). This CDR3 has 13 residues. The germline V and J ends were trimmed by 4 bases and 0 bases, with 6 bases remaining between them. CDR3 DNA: TGTGCCAGTAGTAGTACTAACCAAGAGACCCAGTACTTC. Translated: CASSSTNQETQYF.

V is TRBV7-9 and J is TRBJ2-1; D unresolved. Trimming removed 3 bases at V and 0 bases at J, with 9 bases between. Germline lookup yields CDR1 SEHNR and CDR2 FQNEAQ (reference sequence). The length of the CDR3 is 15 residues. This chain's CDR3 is CASSLRMASYNEQFF. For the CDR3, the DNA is TGTGCCAGCAGCTTGCGTATGGCCTCCTACAATGAGCAGTTCTTC.

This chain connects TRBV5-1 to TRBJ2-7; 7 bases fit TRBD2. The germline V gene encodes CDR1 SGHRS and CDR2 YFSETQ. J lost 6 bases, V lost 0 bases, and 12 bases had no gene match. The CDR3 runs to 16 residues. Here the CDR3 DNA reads TGCGCCAGCAGCTTGGAATTCGGGAGGAGAGTTCTCGAGCAGTACTTC. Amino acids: CASSLEFGRRVLEQYF.

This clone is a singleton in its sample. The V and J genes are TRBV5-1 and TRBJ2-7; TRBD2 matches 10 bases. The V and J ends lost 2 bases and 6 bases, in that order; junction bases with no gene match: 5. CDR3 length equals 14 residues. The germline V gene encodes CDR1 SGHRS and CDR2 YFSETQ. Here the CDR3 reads CASSFLAGEGEQYF. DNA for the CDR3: TGCGCCAGCAGCTTTCTAGCGGGAGAGGGCGAGCAGTACTTC.

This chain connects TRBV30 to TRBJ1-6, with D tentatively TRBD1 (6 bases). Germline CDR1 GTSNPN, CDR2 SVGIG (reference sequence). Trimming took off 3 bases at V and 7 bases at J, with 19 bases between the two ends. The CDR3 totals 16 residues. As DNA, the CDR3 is TGTGCCTGGAGGAGGGGGACTTGGACTGGGAATTCACCCCTCCACTTT. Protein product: CAWRRGTWTGNSPLHF.

The CDR3 reads CASSELGDTQYF. As DNA, the CDR3 is TGTGCCAGCAGTGAACTAGGGGATACGCAGTATTTT. This rearrangement joins TRBV2 to TRBJ2-3; D gene unclear. CDR3 size: 12 residues. V gave up 2 bases and J gave up 6 bases, with 6 bases separating them. Germline CDR1 SNHLY, CDR2 FYNNEI.

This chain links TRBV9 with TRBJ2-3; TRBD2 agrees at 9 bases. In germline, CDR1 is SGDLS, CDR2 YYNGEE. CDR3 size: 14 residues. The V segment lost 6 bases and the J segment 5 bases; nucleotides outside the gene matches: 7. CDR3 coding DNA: TGTGCCAGCACTGGCGGGGGGGCACGAGATACGCAGTATTTT. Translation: CASTGGGARDTQYF.

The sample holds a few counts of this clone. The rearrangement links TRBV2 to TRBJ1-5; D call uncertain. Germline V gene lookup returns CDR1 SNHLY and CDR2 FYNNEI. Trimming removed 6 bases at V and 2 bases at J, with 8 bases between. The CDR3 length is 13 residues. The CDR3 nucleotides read TGTGCCAGCAGGGGCGAGGGCAATCAGCCCCAGCATTTT. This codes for CASRGEGNQPQHF.

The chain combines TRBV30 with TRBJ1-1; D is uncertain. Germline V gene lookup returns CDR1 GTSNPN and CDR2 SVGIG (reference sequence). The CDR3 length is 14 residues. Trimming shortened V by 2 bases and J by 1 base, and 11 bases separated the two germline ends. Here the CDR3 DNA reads TGTGCCTGGAGTCCCGGTTTCGGGAACACTGAAGCTTTCTTT. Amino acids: CAWSPGFGNTEAFF.

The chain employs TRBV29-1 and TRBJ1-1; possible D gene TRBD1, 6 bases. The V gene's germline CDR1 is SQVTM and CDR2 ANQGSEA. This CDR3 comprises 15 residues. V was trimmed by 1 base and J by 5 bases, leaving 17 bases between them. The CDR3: CSVEGFRGARTEAFF. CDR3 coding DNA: TGCAGCGTTGAAGGATTTCGGGGGGCGCGAACTGAAGCTTTCTTT.

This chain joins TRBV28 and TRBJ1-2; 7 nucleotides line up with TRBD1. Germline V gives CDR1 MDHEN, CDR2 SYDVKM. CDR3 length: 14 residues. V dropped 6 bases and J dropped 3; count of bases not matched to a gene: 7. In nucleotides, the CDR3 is TGTGCCAGCAGCCCACCGGGACAGTACTATGGCTACACCTTC. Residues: CASSPPGQYYGYTF.

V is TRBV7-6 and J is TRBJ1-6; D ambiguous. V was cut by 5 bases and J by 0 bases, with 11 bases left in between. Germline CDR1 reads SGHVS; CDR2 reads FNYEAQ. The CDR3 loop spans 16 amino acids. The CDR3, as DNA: TGTGCCAGCAGCGCAGGCCCGAGCTCCTATAATTCACCCCTCCACTTT. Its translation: CASSAGPSSYNSPLHF.

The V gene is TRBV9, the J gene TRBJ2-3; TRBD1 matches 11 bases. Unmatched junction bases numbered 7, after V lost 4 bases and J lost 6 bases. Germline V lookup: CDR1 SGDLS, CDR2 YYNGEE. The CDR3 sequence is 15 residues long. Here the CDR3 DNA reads TGTGCCAGCAGCACCGGGACAGGGGGGTCGGATACGCAGTATTTT. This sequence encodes CASSTGTGGSDTQYF.

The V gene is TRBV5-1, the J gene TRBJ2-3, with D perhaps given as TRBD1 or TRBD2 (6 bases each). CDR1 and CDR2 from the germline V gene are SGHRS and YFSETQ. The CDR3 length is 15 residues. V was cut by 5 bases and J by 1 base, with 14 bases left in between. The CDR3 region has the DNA TGCGCCAGCAGTAGGGGGGACGGAGGCACAGATACGCAGTATTTT. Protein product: CASSRGDGGTDTQYF.

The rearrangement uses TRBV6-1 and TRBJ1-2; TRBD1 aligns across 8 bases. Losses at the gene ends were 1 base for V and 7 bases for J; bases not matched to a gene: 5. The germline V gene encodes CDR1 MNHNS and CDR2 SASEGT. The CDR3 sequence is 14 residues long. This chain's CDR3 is CASSEGGQGGGYTF. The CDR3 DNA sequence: TGTGCCAGCAGTGAAGGTGGACAGGGCGGTGGCTACACCTTC.

The CDR3, as DNA: TGTGCCAGTAGTATGACAGGGATTAGTGAGCAGTTCTTC. Translated, it gives CASSMTGISEQFF. The rearrangement links TRBV19 to TRBJ2-1; 7 bases line up with TRBD1. V lost 3 bases, J lost 9 bases, and 5 bases stayed unmatched. The CDR3 has 13 amino acids. Germline loops: CDR1 LNHDA, CDR2 SQIVND (reference sequence).

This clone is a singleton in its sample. Here the CDR3 reads CASSSYSGGVYNEQFF. The CDR3 region has the DNA TGTGCCAGCAGTTCCTATAGCGGAGGGGTCTACAATGAGCAGTTCTTC. The V gene is TRBV27, the J gene TRBJ2-1; weak D call: TRBD2 (6 bases). Germline CDR1 and CDR2: MNHEY and SMNVEV (reference sequence). This CDR3 has 16 residues. The V end lost 4 bases, the J end lost 3 bases, and 16 bases lay between the germline ends.

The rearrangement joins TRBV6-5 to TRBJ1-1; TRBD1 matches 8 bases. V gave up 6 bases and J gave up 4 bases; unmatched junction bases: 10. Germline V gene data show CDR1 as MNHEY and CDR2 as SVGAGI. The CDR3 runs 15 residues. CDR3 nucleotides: TGTGCCAGCAGCTCCGGCAGAACAGGGGGCACTGAAGCTTTCTTT. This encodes CASSSGRTGGTEAFF.

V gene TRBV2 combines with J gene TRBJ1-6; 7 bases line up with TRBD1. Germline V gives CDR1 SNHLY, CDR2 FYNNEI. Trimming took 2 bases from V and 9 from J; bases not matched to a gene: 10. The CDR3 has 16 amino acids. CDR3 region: CASSELSIGGGSPLHF. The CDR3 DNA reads TGTGCCAGCAGTGAACTTAGTATAGGGGGCGGTTCACCCCTCCACTTT.

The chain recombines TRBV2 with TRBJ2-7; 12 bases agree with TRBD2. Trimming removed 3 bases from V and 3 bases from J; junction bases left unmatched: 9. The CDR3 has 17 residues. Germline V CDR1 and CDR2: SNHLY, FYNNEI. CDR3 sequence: CASSDSSSGGEFYEQYV. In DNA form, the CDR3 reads TGTGCCAGCAGTGATTCATCTAGCGGGGGGGAATTCTACGAGCAGTACGTC.

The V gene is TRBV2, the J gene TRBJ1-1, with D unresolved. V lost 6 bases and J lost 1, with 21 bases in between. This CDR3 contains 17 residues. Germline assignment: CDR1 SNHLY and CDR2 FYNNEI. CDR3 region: CASSPGRTIVGNTEAFF. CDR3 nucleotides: TGTGCCAGCAGCCCGGGCCGAACGATCGTGGGGAACACTGAAGCTTTCTTT.